Each of the 15 T cell receptor beta chains below was sequenced from the same sample in a study of control samples from healthy donors and cancer patients. Repertoires were generated with immunoSEQ multiplex PCR, while TCRdb's copy carries only in-frame clones and drops some. The data show more than 95,000 clones, 85% to 95% seen once. The sequenced sample was PBMCs. These receptors were taken from a man older than 75 with head and neck cancer.

CDR3 in amino acids: CASSQNRVFTLAFF. For the CDR3, the DNA is TGCGCCAGCAGCCAGAACAGGGTATTTACCCTAGCTTTCTTT. V is TRBV4-1 and J is TRBJ1-1; perhaps TRBD1 as D (6 bases). CDR1 and CDR2 from the germline V gene are MGHRA and YSYEKL. CDR3 length equals 14 residues. The germline V and J ends were trimmed by 3 bases and 10 bases, with 18 bases remaining between them.

The J gene is TRBJ1-1, the V gene TRBV5-1; 7 bases map to TRBD1. CDR3 length: 15 residues. V gave up 4 bases and J gave up 1 base; unmatched junction bases: 7. The germline V gene has CDR1 SGHRS and CDR2 YFSETQ. CDR3 amino acids: CASSQFGTENTEAFF. CDR3 nucleotides: TGCGCCAGCAGCCAATTTGGGACAGAGAACACTGAAGCTTTCTTT.

The genes are TRBV18 and TRBJ2-3; 13 bases are a match to TRBD2. Germline loops: CDR1 KGHSH, CDR2 LQKENI. Trimming took 3 bases from V and 0 from J; bases not matched to a gene: 18. The CDR3 totals 22 residues. CDR3 region: CASSPLSTGGLAGPTSTDTQYF. CDR3 in DNA: TGTGCCAGCTCACCCCTTTCAACCGGGGGACTAGCGGGGCCAACTAGCACAGATACGCAGTATTTT.

The genes are TRBV7-2 and TRBJ1-6; TRBD1 is a possible D gene (6 bases). Germline values: CDR1 SGHTA, CDR2 FQGNSA. The ends were cut back, 5 bases at V and 9 bases at J, with 23 bases in the middle. The CDR3 spans 17 residues. CDR3 sequence: CASSKLTGFYGGSPLHF. CDR3 DNA: TGTGCCAGCAGCAAACTTACAGGGTTTTACGGGGGTTCACCCCTCCACTTT.

This rearrangement joins TRBV5-6 to TRBJ2-2; 8 positions match TRBD1. J gave up 5 bases and V 2 bases, and 5 bases lay outside the gene matches. CDR1 and CDR2 (germline): SGHDT, YYEEEE. CDR3 length: 15 residues. CDR3 protein: CASSFDRGYTGELFF. The CDR3 nucleotides read TGTGCCAGCAGCTTCGACAGGGGCTATACCGGGGAGCTGTTTTTT. The complete variable domain, with remaining parts taken from reference TRBV5-6 and TRBJ2-2, reads DAGVTQSPTHLIKTRGQQVTLRCSPKSGHDTVSWYQQALGQGPQFIFQYYEEEERQRGNFPDRFSGHQFPNYSSELNVNALLLGDSALYLCASSFDRGYTGELFFGEGSRLTVL.

As to this clone: Mismatch with germline at one junction end may stem from a read error. The V call is TRBV10-1, the J call TRBJ2-4; either TRBD1 or TRBD2 may supply D (5 bases each). The CDR3 spans 8 residues. Germline V gene data show CDR1 as WNHNN and CDR2 as SYGVQD (reference sequence). CDR3 protein: CANSGTIF. CDR3 coding DNA: TGCGCCAACTCCGGGACCATCTTC.

The chain joins TRBV11-2 to TRBJ1-1, with D perhaps matching TRBD1 (5 bases). CDR3 length: 11 residues. Trimming shortened V by 5 bases and J by 8 bases, and 9 bases separated the two germline ends. CDR1 SGHAT and CDR2 FQNNGV come from the germline V gene. This chain's CDR3 is CASSPDREAFF. The CDR3 DNA reads TGTGCCAGCAGCCCCGACAGAGAAGCTTTCTTT. The whole variable domain, remainder taken from reference TRBV11-2 and TRBJ1-1, is EAGVAQSPRYKIIEKRQSVAFWCNPISGHATLYWYQQILGQGPKLLIQFQNNGVVDDSQLPKDRFSAERLKGVDSTLKIQPAKLEDSAVYLCASSPDREAFFGQGTRLTVV.

The gene calls are TRBV5-1 and TRBJ2-7; TRBD2 aligns across 11 bases. This CDR3 has 14 amino acids. V gave up 6 bases and J gave up 7 bases; unmatched junction bases: 9. CDR1 and CDR2 from the germline V gene are SGHRS and YFSETQ. The CDR3 DNA sequence: TGCGCCAGCACCCCGACTAGCGGGGCCCTGGAGCAGTACTTC. It translates to CASTPTSGALEQYF.

Points on this clone: The junction differs from germline at one of its ends, possibly a read error. This CDR3 reads CSARDKKGPDF. In DNA, the CDR3 is TGCAGTGCTAGAGATAAAAAGGGTCCGGATTTT. This chain uses TRBV20-1 with TRBJ1-4, with D uncertain. This CDR3 is 11 amino acids long. Looked up from germline, CDR1 is DFQATT and CDR2 is SNEGSKA (reference sequence).

This clone showed up just once. The V call is TRBV10-2, the J call TRBJ2-5, with a weak D call TRBD2 (7 bases). The CDR3 length is 18 residues. V lost 8 bases to trimming and J lost 4 bases, with 29 bases between them. The germline gives CDR1 WSHSY, CDR2 SAAADI. CDR3 residues: CASSPGGGGGSGAETQYF. The CDR3 DNA reads TGCGCCAGCTCCCCTGGGGGCGGGGGAGGGAGTGGGGCAGAGACCCAGTACTTC.

The chain carries TRBV4-3 and TRBJ2-3, with 10 bases aligning to TRBD2. Germline values: CDR1 LGHNA, CDR2 YSLEER. J lost 0 bases, V lost 3 bases, and 3 bases had no gene match. The CDR3 is made up of 16 amino acids. The CDR3 region has the DNA TGCGCCAGCAGCCAGACACTAGCGGGAAGCACAGATACGCAGTATTTT. Translating gives CASSQTLAGSTDTQYF.

This chain connects TRBV7-9 to TRBJ2-3; 10 nucleotides agree with TRBD2. The CDR3 spans 15 residues. In germline, CDR1 is SEHNR, CDR2 FQNEAQ (reference sequence). The V and J ends lost 6 bases and 6 bases, in that order; junction bases with no gene match: 9. The chain's CDR3 is CASSPSLAGADTQYF. Written as DNA, the CDR3 is TGTGCCAGCAGTCCTAGTCTAGCGGGAGCGGATACGCAGTATTTT.

Only one count was recorded for this clone. The chain carries TRBV5-1 and TRBJ2-5, with 8 bases lining up with TRBD1. V lost 4 bases to trimming and J lost 5 bases; unmatched junction nucleotides: 13. Germline V gene lookup returns CDR1 SGHRS and CDR2 YFSETQ. The CDR3 length is 16 residues. The CDR3 coding sequence is TGCGCCAGCAGCCCTAAGGACAGGGTTGGGGGGGAGACCCAGTACTTC. This translates into CASSPKDRVGGETQYF.

This chain joins TRBV5-4 and TRBJ1-3; 7 positions agree with TRBD1. This CDR3 is built from 17 residues. Unmatched junction bases numbered 8, after V lost 2 bases and J lost 0 bases. Germline V CDR1 and CDR2: SGHNT, YYREEE (reference sequence). The CDR3 DNA follows: TGTGCCAGCAGCTTACCTAGGGGGCAGGCCTCTGGAAACACCATATATTTT. Its protein product is CASSLPRGQASGNTIYF.

The chain combines TRBV10-2 with TRBJ2-3; possibly TRBD2 for D (6 bases). CDR1 is WSHSY and CDR2 is SAAADI in the germline V gene. V dropped 2 bases and J dropped 4 bases, with 10 bases sitting between them. CDR3 length equals 14 residues. CDR3 residues: CASSEGLQADTQYF. The CDR3 DNA reads TGCGCCAGCAGTGAGGGACTACAGGCAGATACGCAGTATTTT.